The 29 T cell receptor beta chains below all came from one sample that was sequenced in a study of blood T cell repertoires in COVID-19. Measured with immunoSEQ multiplex PCR; TCRdb has only the in-frame clones, and not every one. In the table there are about 280,000 clones, approximately 78% of which are singletons. Sequenced: PBMCs or T cells enriched from blood (not recorded which). These receptors were obtained from a man aged 35-49 years who had been exposed to COVID-19.

J is TRBJ2-7 and V is TRBV12-3 or TRBV12-4; D gene uncertain. The V end was cut by 6 bases, the J end by 8 bases, with 11 bases between. CDR3 length: 11 residues. The CDR3 here is CASSPNTQQYF. CDR3 in DNA: TGTGCCAGCAGCCCTAATACCCAGCAGTACTTC.

The DNA of the CDR3 is TGTGCCACCAGTTCGCCTAGCGAGGACACAGATACGCAGTATTTT. Its protein product is CATSSPSEDTDTQYF. The V gene is TRBV24-1, the J gene TRBJ2-3; a weak D match, TRBD2 (6 bases). Deletions cut 6 bases from V and 2 bases from J, with 14 bases between. Germline CDR1 is KGHDR and CDR2 is SFDVKD. This CDR3 spans 15 amino acids.

The gene calls are TRBV19 and TRBJ2-6; tentative D call: TRBD2 (6 bases). The CDR3 totals 17 residues. Germline values: CDR1 LNHDA, CDR2 SQIVND (reference sequence). V lost 5 bases and J lost 1, with 15 bases in between. The CDR3 sequence: CASSPRGRKSGANVLTF. The DNA for the CDR3 is TGTGCCAGTAGTCCGCGGGGCCGGAAGTCTGGGGCCAACGTCCTGACTTTC.

The rearrangement joins TRBV3-1 (or the pseudogene TRBV3-2) to TRBJ2-1; D remains ambiguous. There are 18 residues in the CDR3. In germline, CDR1 is LGHDT, CDR2 YNNKEL (reference sequence). Trimming left V 0 bases short and J 9 bases short, with 24 bases between. In nucleotides, the CDR3 is TGTGCCAGCAGCCAAGAAAGTGATGGAGTGTCCTCTACGGGTGAGCAGTTCTTC. Translating it yields CASSQESDGVSSTGEQFF.

The rearrangement links TRBV9 to TRBJ1-1; D call uncertain. Germline CDR1 SGDLS, CDR2 YYNGEE. The CDR3 is 14 amino acids. V shed 7 bases and J shed 0 bases, with 13 bases lying between them. Here the CDR3 reads CASGWRALNTEAFF. In nucleotides, the CDR3 is TGTGCCAGCGGCTGGAGGGCCCTGAACACTGAAGCTTTCTTT. The whole variable domain, filled in from reference TRBV9 and TRBJ1-1, reads DSGVTQTPKHLITATGQRVTLRCSPRSGDLSVYWYQQSLDQGLQFLIQYYNGEERAKGNILERFSAQQFPDLHSELNLSSLELGDSALYFCASGWRALNTEAFFGQGTRLTVV.

This chain uses TRBV18 with TRBJ2-1, with 14 nucleotides matching TRBD2. The CDR3 covers 20 residues. V was pared by 5 bases and J by 0 bases, with 12 bases of the junction left unmatched. In germline, CDR1 is KGHSH, CDR2 LQKENI. The CDR3 sequence: CASSFGTSGSNPSSYNEQFF. The CDR3 DNA follows: TGTGCCAGCTCATTTGGGACTAGCGGGAGTAATCCCAGCTCCTACAATGAGCAGTTCTTC.

In its sample, this clone was seen a few times. The gene calls are TRBV12-3 or TRBV12-4 and TRBJ2-2; D call uncertain. This CDR3 spans 11 amino acids. V lost 6 bases to trimming and J lost 7 bases, with 6 bases between them. CDR3 sequence: CASSRIGELFF. The DNA for the CDR3 is TGTGCCAGCAGCAGAATCGGGGAGCTGTTTTTT.

This chain joins TRBV11-2 and TRBJ2-1; 7 bases fit TRBD1. CDR1 is SGHAT, CDR2 FQNNGV, per germline. Losses at the gene ends were 5 bases for V and 15 bases for J; bases not matched to a gene: 10. This CDR3 has 12 residues. CDR3 nucleotide sequence: TGTGCCAGCAGCCCTGACAGGGTGTCTTTGTTCTTC. Translated, it gives CASSPDRVSLFF.

The CDR3 loop reads CASSQLMTGQGTEAFF. CDR3 nucleotides: TGTGCCAGCAGCCAATTAATGACAGGGCAGGGCACTGAAGCTTTCTTT. The chain recombines TRBV7-8 with TRBJ1-1, with 7 bases matching TRBD1. The CDR3 loop spans 16 amino acids. V gave up 5 bases and J gave up 4 bases; unmatched junction bases: 13. Germline CDR1 and CDR2: SGHVS and FQNEAQ.

The gene calls are TRBV29-1 and TRBJ1-1; tentative D call: TRBD1 (6 bases). V was pared by 7 bases and J by 8 bases, with 17 bases between. Germline V CDR1 and CDR2: SQVTM, ANQGSEA. The CDR3 is 12 residues long. CDR3 loop: CSGGQPTSEAFF. As DNA, the CDR3 is TGCAGCGGGGGACAACCCACATCGGAAGCTTTCTTT.

V is TRBV7-8 and J is TRBJ2-2; 7 positions agree with TRBD2. In germline, CDR1 is SGHVS, CDR2 FQNEAQ. CDR3 length: 16 amino acids. The ends lost 5 bases at V and 4 bases at J; junction bases unmatched: 10. CDR3 nucleotides: TGTGCCAGCAGCCTAAGGGCGGGAGCGCGCACCGGGGAGCTGTTTTTT. Translated, it gives CASSLRAGARTGELFF.

V usage is TRBV7-9 and J usage is TRBJ2-7, with D possibly matching TRBD1 (6 bases). CDR1 and CDR2 (germline): SEHNR, FQNEAQ (reference sequence). V shed 1 base and J shed 9 bases, with 16 bases lying between them. The CDR3 sequence is 14 residues long. The CDR3: CASSLGTAISGQYF. CDR3 DNA: TGTGCCAGCAGCTTAGGGACAGCCATCTCGGGGCAGTACTTC.

The rearrangement links TRBV18 to TRBJ1-2; no reliable D call. Germline CDR1 reads KGHSH; CDR2 reads LQKENI. The CDR3 has 12 amino acids. Trimming removed 2 bases from V and 8 bases from J, with 9 bases in between. This CDR3 is CASSPVEEGYTF. The CDR3 nucleotides read TGTGCCAGCTCACCAGTAGAGGAGGGCTACACCTTC.

CDR3 region: CASSLPGLAPDEQFF. CDR3 sequence (DNA): TGCGCCAGCAGCCTCCCGGGACTAGCGCCCGATGAGCAGTTCTTC. This chain links TRBV5-1 with TRBJ2-1; 10 nucleotides agree with TRBD2. Germline V gene sequence: CDR1 SGHRS, CDR2 YFSETQ. CDR3 size: 15 residues. The ends lost 4 bases at V and 8 bases at J; junction bases unmatched: 9. Drawing the rest from reference TRBV5-1 and TRBJ2-1, the complete variable domain is KAGVTQTPRYLIKTRGQQVTLSCSPISGHRSVSWYQQTPGQGLQFLFEYFSETQRNKGNFPGRFSGRQFSNSRSEMNVSTLELGDSALYLCASSLPGLAPDEQFFGPGTRLTVL.

The CDR3 sequence is CASSLAGGISYEQYF. The CDR3 DNA reads TGCGCCAGCAGCTTGGCCGGGGGGATCTCCTACGAGCAGTACTTC. The chain combines TRBV5-1 with TRBJ2-7; TRBD2 matches at 7 bases. From germline, CDR1 is SGHRS and CDR2 YFSETQ. The CDR3 extends over 15 amino acids. V was clipped by 0 bases and J by 0 bases; unmatched bases: 3.

This clone has at least ten counts. This chain uses TRBV19 with TRBJ2-6; D possibly corresponds to TRBD1 (5 bases). Germline V lookup: CDR1 LNHDA, CDR2 SQIVND (reference sequence). The CDR3 consists of 14 residues. V lost 7 bases and J lost 1, with 8 bases in between. CDR3 loop: CASMTVSGANVLTF. The CDR3 DNA reads TGTGCCAGTATGACAGTGTCTGGGGCCAACGTCCTGACTTTC.

The gene calls are TRBV18 and TRBJ2-3; possibly TRBD2 for D (5 bases). The CDR3 length is 16 residues. In germline, CDR1 is KGHSH, CDR2 LQKENI. V was clipped by 2 bases and J by 1 base, with 13 bases between them. As DNA, the CDR3 is TGTGCCAGCTCACCAACGGTGGACGGGGGCACAGATACGCAGTATTTT. This codes for CASSPTVDGGTDTQYF.

This clone was seen more than once but under ten times. The chain is built from TRBV5-1 and TRBJ2-3, with 10 bases matching TRBD2. J lost 3 bases, V lost 4 bases, and 8 bases had no gene match. Germline CDR1 SGHRS, CDR2 YFSETQ. The CDR3 spans 16 residues. In DNA, the CDR3 is TGCGCCAGCAGCCCGGCCGGGACTAGCGATACAGATACGCAGTATTTT. Protein sequence: CASSPAGTSDTDTQYF. Supplemented by reference TRBV5-1 and TRBJ2-3, the full variable domain reads KAGVTQTPRYLIKTRGQQVTLSCSPISGHRSVSWYQQTPGQGLQFLFEYFSETQRNKGNFPGRFSGRQFSNSRSEMNVSTLELGDSALYLCASSPAGTSDTDTQYFGPGTRLTVL.

The rearrangement joins TRBV3-1 (or the pseudogene TRBV3-2) to TRBJ1-2; the D is unclear. The CDR3 is 12 amino acids. In germline, CDR1 is LGHDT, CDR2 YNNKEL (reference sequence). Trimming cost V 1 base and J 8 bases, with 8 bases left between them. The CDR3 DNA reads as TGTGCCAGCAGCCAAGGAGGGCTCGGCTACACCTTC. It encodes CASSQGGLGYTF.

J is TRBJ1-5 and V is TRBV6-5, with D perhaps TRBD1 (6 bases). Germline CDR1 is MNHEY and CDR2 is SVGAGI. This CDR3 is 14 amino acids long. V shed 6 bases and J shed 6 bases, with 15 bases lying between them. CDR3 coding DNA: TGTGCCAGCAGCTCCGGGGGGGCCGGTCAGCCCCAGCATTTT. This encodes CASSSGGAGQPQHF.

The chain employs TRBV24-1 and TRBJ2-1; 7 bases fit TRBD1. From germline, CDR1 is KGHDR and CDR2 SFDVKD. CDR3 length equals 18 residues. V trimming: 4 bases; J trimming: 0 bases; junction bases outside the gene matches: 11. The CDR3 DNA reads TGTGCCACCAGTGACTCTATCAGACAGGGCTTCTCCTACAATGAGCAGTTCTTC. Protein: CATSDSIRQGFSYNEQFF.

The chain recombines TRBV4-1 with TRBJ2-7, with 7 nucleotides matching TRBD2. The CDR3 length is 14 residues. Unmatched junction bases numbered 4, after V lost 3 bases and J lost 2 bases. Per germline, CDR1 MGHRA and CDR2 YSYEKL. The CDR3 bases are TGCGCCAGCAGCCACGGGGGGAGGACCTACGAGCAGTACTTC. It translates to CASSHGGRTYEQYF.

V gene TRBV6-5 combines with J gene TRBJ2-2, with 7 bases aligning to TRBD1. This CDR3 is built from 15 residues. The trim removed 6 bases at V and 7 bases at J, leaving 11 bases unmatched. Germline-derived CDR1 and CDR2 are MNHEY and SVGAGI. The CDR3 nucleotides are TGTGCCAGCAGCCAGGGGGTAGGGATAGTCGGGGAGCTGTTTTTT. It yields the protein CASSQGVGIVGELFF.

The chain has TRBV9 and TRBJ2-5, with 8 bases lining up with TRBD1. Germline CDR1 is SGDLS and CDR2 is YYNGEE. The CDR3 length is 16 residues. The ends lost 3 bases at V and 5 bases at J; junction bases unmatched: 12. In nucleotides, the CDR3 is TGTGCCAGCAGCGGGGTCCCAGGGGGCGCGGGGGAGACCCAGTACTTC. Protein: CASSGVPGGAGETQYF.

This clone appeared many times. This sequence joins TRBV2 and TRBJ2-5; TRBD2 matches 8 bases. The length of the CDR3 is 14 residues. The V segment lost 6 bases and the J segment 1 base; nucleotides outside the gene matches: 4. The germline V gene has CDR1 SNHLY and CDR2 FYNNEI. In DNA, the CDR3 is TGTGCCAGCAGCGGTACTAGCGGCCAAGAGACCCAGTACTTC. Translating it yields CASSGTSGQETQYF.

The chain links TRBV29-1 to TRBJ1-1; maybe TRBD1 (5 bases). Trimming took 6 bases from V and 6 from J, leaving 17 bases between them. The CDR3 length is 13 residues. Germline CDR1 SQVTM, CDR2 ANQGSEA. In DNA, the CDR3 is TGCAGCGTAAGGGACTTTAGAGTCCCTGAAGCTTTCTTT. Protein sequence: CSVRDFRVPEAFF.

This rearrangement joins TRBV15 to TRBJ2-5, with D maybe TRBD1 (7 bases). CDR1 is LNHNV, CDR2 YYDKDF, per germline (reference sequence). The CDR3 loop spans 15 amino acids. V was cut by 9 bases and J by 4 bases, with 21 bases left in between. The CDR3 DNA is TGTGCCACGGGCGGGGCACAGGGGAAGGGAGAGACCCAGTACTTC. It specifies CATGGAQGKGETQYF.

V gene TRBV4-1 combines with J gene TRBJ1-3, with 7 bases aligning to TRBD1. Looked up from germline, CDR1 is MGHRA and CDR2 is YSYEKL. The CDR3 is made up of 15 amino acids. V lost 0 bases, J lost 3 bases, and 2 bases stayed unmatched. CDR3 sequence: CASSQDRGIGNTIYF. CDR3 nucleotide sequence: TGCGCCAGCAGCCAAGACAGGGGGATTGGAAACACCATATATTTT.

The genes are TRBV7-2 and TRBJ2-6; D may be TRBD1 (5 bases). Germline CDR1 reads SGHTA; CDR2 reads FQGNSA. With 1 base removed from V and 2 bases from J, the gap between germline ends came to 9 bases. This CDR3 spans 16 amino acids. In DNA form, the CDR3 reads TGTGCCAGCAGCTTAGTTGGGGCCCCTGGGGCCAACGTCCTGACTTTC. Translated: CASSLVGAPGANVLTF.